This paragraph reports one T cell receptor beta chain. Original methodology: Amplification from reference gene primers served as the basis for estimated nucleated cell counts. Assay: immunoSEQ multiplex PCR; the TCRdb copy retains only in-frame clones and omits some. That table supplies the V and J calls and clone size; D and trimming were determined from the DNA. In the table there are 15,000 or so clones, about nine tenths of which are singletons. The entry originates in a study of blood T cell repertoires in COVID-19. Germline V CDR1 and CDR2: SNHLY, FYNNEI. CDR3 length: 15 amino acids. V shed 5 bases, J shed 0 bases, and the junction held 6 bases outside the gene matches.

This chain uses TRBV2 with TRBJ2-7; 8 bases fit TRBD2. This sequence was found in a human donor in a cohort sampled during active COVID-19. The sequencing sample was made of peripheral blood. The CDR3 DNA follows: TGTGCCAGCAGTCGTAGCGGGGCGAGCTCCTACGAGCAGTACTTC. It yields the protein CASSRSGASSYEQYF.